Sequencing of this T cell receptor (beta chain) was carried out in a study of T cell responses to AZD1222 COVID-19 vaccine. General observations from the study: Donors were chiefly white British, with a greater number of females, and clonal diversity was perhaps underestimated. Repertoires in all cases were sampled only once the peak T cell response had passed. The study identified only five to seven AZD1222 recipients as seropositive at baseline. Epitopes outside B.1.351 and B.1.1.7 mutated regions reportedly drew nearly half of spike TCRs.

V shed 0 bases and J shed 0 bases, with 13 bases lying between them. Germline lookup yields CDR1 SGHTS and CDR2 YDEGEE. The CDR3 spans 16 residues. Details on this clone: Antigen: not known.

Only in-frame clones appear in the TCRdb table, and some are missing; sequencing was by immunoSEQ multiplex PCR. The table includes about 120,000 clones, around nine tenths detected once. Source: peripheral blood, taken on day 0 of AZD1222 vaccination. The V gene is TRBV5-8, the J gene TRBJ2-7, with D unresolved. The clonotype originates from an adult in good health. The CDR3 bases are TGTGCCAGCAGCTTGGACGGCGGTGCCGTCTCCTACGAGCAGTACTTC. This codes for CASSLDGGAVSYEQYF.